A single sample gave rise to the 13 T cell receptor beta chains below, sequenced in a study of blood T cells in healthy people across ages (dated by TCRdb to the mid-2010s). Receptor libraries were prepared by 5' RACE. The data were produced on an Illumina HiSeq 2500. A second about 7 to 12 cycle PCR used a sample-barcoded 5' primer and a J-beta primer mix. TCRdb reworked the public reads: Q25 trimming with fastp, MiXCR clone assembly, productive beta chains retained. Each CDR3 protein gets just one entry, which takes the most common genes and DNA from the rows behind it. Across this sample there are some 690,000 distinct CDR3 sequences, with about a fifth seen only once. The top ten clones comprise roughly 22% of the sample. Sample: blood. These receptor sequences come from a man in his 70s in good health.

The chain links TRBV6-1 to TRBJ2-5; TRBD2 matches 14 bases. Trimming cost V 3 bases and J 5 bases; bases outside gene matches: 11. Germline V CDR1 and CDR2: MNHNS, SASEGT. This CDR3 is built from 18 residues. The CDR3 sequence is CASSDRLAGGPSRETQYF. CDR3 DNA sequence: TGTGCCAGCAGTGACCGACTAGCGGGAGGGCCCTCACGGGAGACCCAGTACTTC.

The V gene is TRBV20-1, the J gene TRBJ2-2; 8 nucleotides match TRBD2. CDR1 DFQATT and CDR2 SNEGSKA come from the germline V gene (reference sequence). The CDR3 has 15 residues. J gave up 5 bases and V 0 bases, and 5 bases lay outside the gene matches. The DNA for the CDR3 is TGCAGTGCTAGAGATCACGGGGGGGCAACCGGGGAGCTGTTTTTT. Translating it yields CSARDHGGATGELFF.

This clonotype was observed a few times. The rearrangement joins TRBV19 to TRBJ2-7; D is unresolved. The J call is in doubt because the DNA end fits TRBJ2-5 better. Germline loops: CDR1 LNHDA, CDR2 SQIVND (reference sequence). This CDR3 contains 13 residues. CDR3 in DNA: TGTGCCAGTAGTATATCGGGTAGGGAGACCCAGTACTTC. Protein product: CASSISGRETQYF.

This chain joins TRBV6-6 and TRBJ2-3; 12 bases match TRBD2. The CDR3 length is 18 residues. Trimming removed 6 bases from V and 1 base from J; junction bases left unmatched: 11. Germline V CDR1 and CDR2: MNHNY, SVGAGI (reference sequence). Written as DNA, the CDR3 is TGTGCCAGCAGCTTCGGACTAGCGGGGACCCTAGGCACAGATACGCAGTATTTT. Amino acids: CASSFGLAGTLGTDTQYF.

In its sample, this clonotype was seen a few times. J is TRBJ2-3 and V is TRBV20-1; D ambiguous. Germline values: CDR1 DFQATT, CDR2 SNEGSKA (reference sequence). The CDR3 is 14 amino acids. V lost 0 bases to trimming and J lost 2 bases, with 9 bases between them. The CDR3 loop is CSARDDGDTDTQYF. Written as DNA, the CDR3 is TGCAGTGCTAGAGATGACGGAGACACAGATACGCAGTATTTT.

The CDR3 region is CSARGVRGFETQYF. The CDR3 region has the DNA TGCAGTGCTAGGGGTGTCAGGGGTTTCGAGACCCAGTACTTC. The V and J genes are TRBV20-1 and TRBJ2-1, with D maybe TRBD1 (6 bases). The better agreement between TRBJ2-5 and the DNA end casts doubt on the J call. Germline V gene data show CDR1 as DFQATT and CDR2 as SNEGSKA (reference sequence). CDR3 length equals 14 residues.

This clonotype has only a few counts. The rearrangement links TRBV7-6 to TRBJ2-5, with unresolved D. The CDR3 has 14 residues. Trimming stripped 5 bases from V and 5 bases from J, with 15 bases between. The germline V gene encodes CDR1 SGHVS and CDR2 FNYEAQ. The CDR3 region has the DNA TGTGCCAGCAGCCCTAGACTGCCCGGTGAGACCCAGTACTTC. Its protein product is CASSPRLPGETQYF.

The chain uses TRBV12-3 or TRBV12-4 and TRBJ1-2; TRBD1 matches at 10 bases. The CDR3 sequence is 14 residues long. V was pared by 3 bases and J by 8 bases, with 6 bases of the junction left unmatched. CDR3 loop: CASSFGTGDLGYTF. The CDR3 nucleotides read TGTGCCAGCAGTTTTGGGACAGGGGACCTAGGCTACACCTTC.

The chain couples TRBV18 to TRBJ2-3; the match to TRBD1 covers 9 bases. This CDR3 is built from 17 residues. With 2 bases clipped from V and 2 bases from J, the junction kept 8 bases outside the gene matches. Germline values: CDR1 KGHSH, CDR2 LQKENI. The CDR3: CASSPNTGGLLTDTQYF. For the CDR3, the DNA is TGTGCCAGCTCACCAAACACAGGGGGCCTACTCACAGATACGCAGTATTTT.

This clonotype was detected only a few times. The chain combines TRBV7-9 with TRBJ2-2; 8 bases match TRBD1. V dropped 6 bases and J dropped 0; count of bases not matched to a gene: 6. The germline V gene encodes CDR1 SEHNR and CDR2 FQNEAQ (reference sequence). The CDR3 extends over 16 amino acids. The CDR3 reads CASRPQQGANTGELFF. CDR3 bases: TGTGCCAGCAGACCCCAACAGGGGGCGAACACCGGGGAGCTGTTTTTT.

This clonotype was observed many times. V and J are TRBV7-2 and TRBJ1-4; 8 bases fit TRBD1. The CDR3 runs to 13 residues. The germline V gene has CDR1 SGHTA and CDR2 FQGNSA. The trim removed 4 bases at V and 5 bases at J, leaving 0 bases unmatched. CDR3 sequence: CASSWDRNEKLFF. The CDR3 DNA follows: TGTGCCAGCAGCTGGGACAGGAATGAAAAACTGTTTTTT.

V usage is TRBV4-3 and J usage is TRBJ1-4; tentative D call: TRBD1 (6 bases). The CDR3 runs to 15 residues. The V end was cut by 4 bases, the J end by 7 bases, with 16 bases between. The germline CDR1 and CDR2 sequences are LGHNA and YSLEER. Here the CDR3 reads CASSPRRRGGEKLFF. CDR3 DNA sequence: TGCGCCAGCAGCCCCAGGCGCAGGGGAGGTGAAAAACTGTTTTTT.

The chain has TRBV24-1 and TRBJ2-1; TRBD2 is a possible D gene (6 bases). Germline-derived CDR1 and CDR2 are KGHDR and SFDVKD. The length of the CDR3 is 16 residues. V lost 0 bases, J lost 9 bases, and 17 bases lay in between. CDR3 sequence reads: CATSDLKAGGVTEQFF. The CDR3 coding sequence is TGTGCCACCAGTGATTTGAAGGCTGGCGGGGTTACTGAGCAGTTCTTC.